This T cell receptor (beta chain) was profiled in a study of Graves' ophthalmopathy and Graves' hyperthyroidism. Study-level background: Peripheral blood sampling preceded any treatment and occurred at initial diagnosis.

Amplification of TCR beta CDR3 regions used RNA transcripts. First-round RT-PCR employed HTBI primers, with a second-round multiplex PCR after it. TCRdb used MiXCR to reprocess the multiplex PCR reads, holding one entry per CDR3 protein. The repertoire holds some 520,000 distinct CDR3 sequences, approximately 15% seen once, with about a tenth in the top ten. Trimming stripped 4 bases from V and 0 bases from J, with 10 bases between. CDR1 is GTSNPN and CDR2 is SVGIG in the germline V gene (reference sequence). The CDR3 totals 14 residues. This sequence originates from a woman in her twenties or thirties with Graves' ophthalmopathy. The specimen was blood. This chain connects TRBV30 to TRBJ1-3; D might be TRBD1 (5 bases). The CDR3 sequence is CAWNPGPSGNTIYF. The DNA for the CDR3 is TGTGCCTGGAATCCGGGACCCTCTGGAAACACCATATATTTT.